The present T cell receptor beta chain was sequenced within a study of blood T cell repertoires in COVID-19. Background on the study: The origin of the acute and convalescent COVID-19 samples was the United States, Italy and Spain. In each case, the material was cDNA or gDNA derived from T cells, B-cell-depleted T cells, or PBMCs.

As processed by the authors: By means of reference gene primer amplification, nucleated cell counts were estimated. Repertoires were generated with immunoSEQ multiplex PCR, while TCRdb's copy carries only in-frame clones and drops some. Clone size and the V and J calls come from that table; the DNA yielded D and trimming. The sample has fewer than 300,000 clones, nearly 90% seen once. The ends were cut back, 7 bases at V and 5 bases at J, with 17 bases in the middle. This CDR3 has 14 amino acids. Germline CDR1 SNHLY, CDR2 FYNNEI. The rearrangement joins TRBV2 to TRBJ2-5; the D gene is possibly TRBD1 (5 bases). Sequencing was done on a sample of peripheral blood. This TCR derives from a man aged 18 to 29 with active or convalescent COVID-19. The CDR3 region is CASKLDPGMETQYF. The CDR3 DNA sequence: TGTGCCAGCAAGTTAGACCCAGGGATGGAGACCCAGTACTTC. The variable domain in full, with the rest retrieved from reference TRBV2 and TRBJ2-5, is EPEVTQTPSHQVTQMGQEVILRCVPISNHLYFYWYRQILGQKVEFLVSFYNNEISEKSEIFDDQFSVERPDGSNFTLKIRSTKLEDSAMYFCASKLDPGMETQYFGPGTRLLVL.